These T cell receptor beta chains were read from a single sample in a study of graft-versus-host responses after intestinal transplantation. Profiling relied on immunoSEQ multiplex PCR, and the TCRdb table lists in-frame clones only, not all of them. Of approximately 120,000 clones listed, around 94% are singletons. The antigens of these receptors remain unknown. The sequenced sample was unstimulated CD4+ T cells sorted from spleen or lymph node cells, obtained before intestinal transplant. The origin of the receptors is a human donor who received an intestinal transplant. Each CDR3 is given with its conserved first and last residue. Fields, in order: V gene, clone size, D gene, J gene, CDR3 length, CDR3 DNA, CDR3 protein. The D gene is left open where the match is weak. The size of a clone is reported for some rows only, either as once, few or many, or as a class for expanded clones.

v_call: TRBV14
clone_size: .
d_call: .
j_call: TRBJ1-5
cdr3_length: 14
cdr3_nt: TGTGCCAGCAGCCAAGGGGGGAGGAATCAGCCCCAGCATTTT
cdr3_aa: CASSQGGRNQPQHF

v_call: TRBV9
clone_size: .
d_call: .
j_call: TRBJ1-2
cdr3_length: 15
cdr3_nt: TGTGCCAGCAGCCCGGGACACAGGAGAGTCTATGGCTACACCTTC
cdr3_aa: CASSPGHRRVYGYTF

v_call: TRBV9
clone_size: once
d_call: TRBD2
j_call: TRBJ2-3
cdr3_length: 21
cdr3_nt: TGTGCCAGCAGCGTAGCTACGAGACTAGCGGGGGTCGACTCTAGCACAGATACGCAGTATTTT
cdr3_aa: CASSVATRLAGVDSSTDTQYF

v_call: TRBV9
clone_size: .
d_call: TRBD1
j_call: TRBJ2-7
cdr3_length: 16
cdr3_nt: TGTGCCAGCAGCCACAAGGCGACAGGGCCACCCTACGAGCAGTACTTC
cdr3_aa: CASSHKATGPPYEQYF

v_call: TRBV6-1
clone_size: .
d_call: TRBD1
j_call: TRBJ1-2
cdr3_length: 15
cdr3_nt: TGTGCCAGCAACCCCGGGACAGGGACCCATTATGGCTACACCTTC
cdr3_aa: CASNPGTGTHYGYTF

v_call: TRBV18
clone_size: few
d_call: .
j_call: TRBJ1-2
cdr3_length: 14
cdr3_nt: TGTGCCAGCTCACCGGCTGAGGCTAACTATGGCTACACCTTC
cdr3_aa: CASSPAEANYGYTF

v_call: TRBV4-1
clone_size: .
d_call: TRBD1
j_call: TRBJ2-3
cdr3_length: 14
cdr3_nt: TGCGCCAGCAGCCGACAGGGGCACACAGATACGCAGTATTTT
cdr3_aa: CASSRQGHTDTQYF

v_call: TRBV7-3
clone_size: .
d_call: TRBD2
j_call: TRBJ2-3
cdr3_length: 16
cdr3_nt: TGTGCCAGCAGCTTAATTGAGCGGGGGGGTAGAGATACGCAGTATTTT
cdr3_aa: CASSLIERGGRDTQYF

v_call: TRBV2
clone_size: .
d_call: .
j_call: TRBJ2-7
cdr3_length: 15
cdr3_nt: TGTGCCAGCCTAAATGAAGCTCTGAGCTCCTACGAGCAGTACTTC
cdr3_aa: CASLNEALSSYEQYF

v_call: TRBV19
clone_size: once
d_call: .
j_call: TRBJ1-5
cdr3_length: 15
cdr3_nt: TGTGCCAGTAGTAATCGAGAAACGTACAATCAGCCCCAGCATTTT
cdr3_aa: CASSNRETYNQPQHF

v_call: TRBV6-5
clone_size: .
d_call: .
j_call: TRBJ1-6
cdr3_length: 16
cdr3_nt: TGTGCCAGCAGTTACGATTTTGGTGGGGATAATTCACCCCTCCACTTT
cdr3_aa: CASSYDFGGDNSPLHF

v_call: TRBV5-8
clone_size: .
d_call: TRBD1
j_call: TRBJ1-2
cdr3_length: 13
cdr3_nt: TGTGCCAGCAGCAAAGACAGGGGCGGGGGCTACACCTTC
cdr3_aa: CASSKDRGGGYTF

v_call: TRBV25-1
clone_size: once
d_call: .
j_call: TRBJ2-7
cdr3_length: 13
cdr3_nt: TGTGCCAGCCCCCCCATACTTAGCTACGAGCAGTACTTC
cdr3_aa: CASPPILSYEQYF

v_call: TRBV15
clone_size: .
d_call: .
j_call: TRBJ2-1
cdr3_length: 14
cdr3_nt: TGTGCCACCAGCACTCGGACGGCCTACAATGAGCAGTTCTTC
cdr3_aa: CATSTRTAYNEQFF

v_call: TRBV7-6
clone_size: .
d_call: .
j_call: TRBJ1-1
cdr3_length: 12
cdr3_nt: TGTGCCAGCAGCTTAAGTGACACTGAAGCTTTCTTT
cdr3_aa: CASSLSDTEAFF

v_call: TRBV29-1
clone_size: once
d_call: .
j_call: TRBJ2-2
cdr3_length: 14
cdr3_nt: TGCAGCGCAGGACATGGGGGCAGCACCGGGGAGCTGTTTTTT
cdr3_aa: CSAGHGGSTGELFF

v_call: TRBV30
clone_size: .
d_call: .
j_call: TRBJ1-1
cdr3_length: 16
cdr3_nt: TGTGCCTGGAGTGTAGGGGTGGGTCCGGTGAACACTGAAGCTTTCTTT
cdr3_aa: CAWSVGVGPVNTEAFF

v_call: TRBV4-2
clone_size: .
d_call: .
j_call: TRBJ2-3
cdr3_length: 20
cdr3_nt: TGTGCCAGCAGCCAAGTCCTGAAGGCGGGGCGATTCTCTAGCACAGATACGCAGTATTTT
cdr3_aa: CASSQVLKAGRFSSTDTQYF

v_call: TRBV18
clone_size: .
d_call: TRBD2
j_call: TRBJ2-3
cdr3_length: 16
cdr3_nt: TGTGCCAGCTCACCACTCCCGCGGGGGGGCCAAGATACGCAGTATTTT
cdr3_aa: CASSPLPRGGQDTQYF

v_call: TRBV18
clone_size: .
d_call: TRBD1
j_call: TRBJ1-5
cdr3_length: 15
cdr3_nt: TGTGCCAGCTCACCTGGGACAGGCGGAAATCAGCCCCAGCATTTT
cdr3_aa: CASSPGTGGNQPQHF

v_call: TRBV27
clone_size: .
d_call: TRBD1
j_call: TRBJ2-2
cdr3_length: 14
cdr3_nt: TGTGCCAGTTCGGGACAGCCTAACACCGGGGAGCTGTTTTTT
cdr3_aa: CASSGQPNTGELFF

v_call: TRBV19
clone_size: .
d_call: TRBD1
j_call: TRBJ1-2
cdr3_length: 14
cdr3_nt: TGTGCCAGTAGTACCGGGACAGGGGATTATGGCTACACCTTC
cdr3_aa: CASSTGTGDYGYTF

v_call: TRBV5-8
clone_size: .
d_call: .
j_call: TRBJ2-7
cdr3_length: 11
cdr3_nt: TGTGCCAGCAGCTTGGCGGCAAAGAAGTACTTC
cdr3_aa: CASSLAAKKYF

v_call: TRBV6-5
clone_size: .
d_call: .
j_call: TRBJ1-5
cdr3_length: 13
cdr3_nt: TGTGCCAGCAGTGAAAGTCCCTGGGGGCCCCAGCATTTT
cdr3_aa: CASSESPWGPQHF

v_call: TRBV2
clone_size: .
d_call: TRBD2
j_call: TRBJ2-3
cdr3_length: 15
cdr3_nt: TGTGCCAGCACTCCGCGCCGGGGGGTCACAGATACGCAGTATTTT
cdr3_aa: CASTPRRGVTDTQYF

v_call: TRBV12-5
clone_size: once
d_call: TRBD2
j_call: TRBJ2-1
cdr3_length: 15
cdr3_nt: TGTGCTAGTGGGACGACTAGCGGGGGGGCGGGCGAGCAGTTCTTC
cdr3_aa: CASGTTSGGAGEQFF

v_call: TRBV11-3
clone_size: .
d_call: TRBD2
j_call: TRBJ2-3
cdr3_length: 14
cdr3_nt: TGTGCCAGCAGCTTCGGAGCGGGAACAGATACGCAGTATTTT
cdr3_aa: CASSFGAGTDTQYF

v_call: TRBV6-1
clone_size: .
d_call: .
j_call: TRBJ1-5
cdr3_length: 15
cdr3_nt: TGTGCCAGCAGTCACCGGAGATCGGACAATCAGCCCCAGCATTTT
cdr3_aa: CASSHRRSDNQPQHF

v_call: TRBV5-5
clone_size: .
d_call: .
j_call: TRBJ1-2
cdr3_length: 15
cdr3_nt: TGTGCCAGCAGCTTGGTGGCCAGGGCCTACTATGGCTACACCTTC
cdr3_aa: CASSLVARAYYGYTF

v_call: TRBV14
clone_size: .
d_call: TRBD1
j_call: TRBJ2-3
cdr3_length: 14
cdr3_nt: TGTGCCAGCAGCCGAAGACAGGGGCCAGATACGCAGTATTTT
cdr3_aa: CASSRRQGPDTQYF

v_call: TRBV6-1
clone_size: once
d_call: TRBD2
j_call: TRBJ2-7
cdr3_length: 13
cdr3_nt: TGTGCCAGCAGTGAAAACCCATTAGCGGGGGGCCAGTTC
cdr3_aa: CASSENPLAGGQF

v_call: TRBV7-3
clone_size: .
d_call: .
j_call: TRBJ1-2
cdr3_length: 14
cdr3_nt: TGTGCCAGCAGCTTAACCCCAGGGTATAGTAGCTACACCTTC
cdr3_aa: CASSLTPGYSSYTF

v_call: TRBV2
clone_size: .
d_call: TRBD2
j_call: TRBJ2-1
cdr3_length: 15
cdr3_nt: TGTGCCAGCAGTTCCAAGCGGGGGCCCTACAATGAGCAGTTCTTC
cdr3_aa: CASSSKRGPYNEQFF

v_call: TRBV2
clone_size: .
d_call: .
j_call: TRBJ2-1
cdr3_length: 12
cdr3_nt: TGTGCCAGCAGGCCCCGGGCTAATGAGCAGTTCTTC
cdr3_aa: CASRPRANEQFF

v_call: TRBV9
clone_size: .
d_call: .
j_call: TRBJ2-2
cdr3_length: 15
cdr3_nt: TGTGCCAGCAGCGCCGGGACCGCGAACACCGGGGAGCTGTTTTTT
cdr3_aa: CASSAGTANTGELFF

v_call: TRBV10-2
clone_size: .
d_call: .
j_call: TRBJ1-2
cdr3_length: 13
cdr3_nt: TGCGCCAGCAGCCCTCGGGGCAACTATGGCTACACCTTC
cdr3_aa: CASSPRGNYGYTF

v_call: TRBV2
clone_size: .
d_call: .
j_call: TRBJ2-7
cdr3_length: 15
cdr3_nt: TGTGCCAGCCTAATTGATCTGGCCTCGTATTACGAGCAGTACTTC
cdr3_aa: CASLIDLASYYEQYF

v_call: TRBV6-1
clone_size: .
d_call: .
j_call: TRBJ1-1
cdr3_length: 14
cdr3_nt: TGTGCCAGCAGTGAGGGGGCGCGGGTCACTGAAGCTTTCTTT
cdr3_aa: CASSEGARVTEAFF

v_call: TRBV6-1
clone_size: .
d_call: TRBD1
j_call: TRBJ1-3
cdr3_length: 15
cdr3_nt: TGTGCCAGCAGTGCGAATTCCGTAACCGGGACAGGGTTTTATTTT
cdr3_aa: CASSANSVTGTGFYF

v_call: TRBV9
clone_size: .
d_call: .
j_call: TRBJ1-1
cdr3_length: 15
cdr3_nt: TGTGCCAGCAGCGTAGAAGAGGGTAGGGACACTGAAGCTTTCTTT
cdr3_aa: CASSVEEGRDTEAFF

v_call: TRBV6-5
clone_size: once
d_call: TRBD1
j_call: TRBJ2-5
cdr3_length: 15
cdr3_nt: TGTGCCAGCAGTGGACAGGGGGCGGTTAGGGAGACCCAGTACTTC
cdr3_aa: CASSGQGAVRETQYF

v_call: TRBV9
clone_size: .
d_call: .
j_call: TRBJ2-1
cdr3_length: 15
cdr3_nt: TGTGCCAGCAGCGTAGGGACAGGGGTAGCGGGGGGGCAGTTCTTC
cdr3_aa: CASSVGTGVAGGQFF

v_call: TRBV5-4
clone_size: .
d_call: .
j_call: TRBJ1-1
cdr3_length: 14
cdr3_nt: TGTGCCAGCAGCTTGGAAGTGGGGGGCACTGAAGCTTTCTTT
cdr3_aa: CASSLEVGGTEAFF

v_call: TRBV19
clone_size: .
d_call: .
j_call: TRBJ1-2
cdr3_length: 15
cdr3_nt: TGTGCCAGTAGTATAGGCCCTGGGGGAGCGAAAGGCTACACCTTC
cdr3_aa: CASSIGPGGAKGYTF

v_call: TRBV28
clone_size: .
d_call: .
j_call: TRBJ1-3
cdr3_length: 14
cdr3_nt: TGTGCCTGCGGGACATTGAGCTCTGGAAACACCATATATTTT
cdr3_aa: CACGTLSSGNTIYF

v_call: TRBV2
clone_size: .
d_call: .
j_call: TRBJ1-6
cdr3_length: 15
cdr3_nt: TGTGCCAGCAGCCTAACAGGGATACAGAATTCACCCCTCCACTTT
cdr3_aa: CASSLTGIQNSPLHF

v_call: TRBV9
clone_size: .
d_call: .
j_call: TRBJ2-1
cdr3_length: 15
cdr3_nt: TGTGCCAGCTCCCCCCGGCTAGCCACCTACAATGAGCAGTTCTTC
cdr3_aa: CASSPRLATYNEQFF

v_call: TRBV5-6
clone_size: .
d_call: TRBD1
j_call: TRBJ1-2
cdr3_length: 14
cdr3_nt: TGTGCCAGCAGCTTTATAGCAGGGGGATATGGCTACACCTTC
cdr3_aa: CASSFIAGGYGYTF

v_call: TRBV29-1
clone_size: .
d_call: .
j_call: TRBJ1-1
cdr3_length: 11
cdr3_nt: TGCAGCGTTGCCTTGACATTTGAAGCTTTCTTT
cdr3_aa: CSVALTFEAFF

v_call: TRBV7-9
clone_size: .
d_call: TRBD1
j_call: TRBJ2-6
cdr3_length: 18
cdr3_nt: TGTGCCAGCAGCAGGGGGTTTTTCAGGGGGCGAGGGGCCAACGTCCTGACTTTC
cdr3_aa: CASSRGFFRGRGANVLTF

v_call: TRBV7-8
clone_size: .
d_call: .
j_call: TRBJ2-4
cdr3_length: 16
cdr3_nt: TGTGCCAGCAGCTTATCGCCAAATCGGGCCAAAAACATTCAGTACTTC
cdr3_aa: CASSLSPNRAKNIQYF

v_call: TRBV10-1
clone_size: .
d_call: .
j_call: TRBJ2-2
cdr3_length: 14
cdr3_nt: TGCGCCAGCAGTGAGGGCGGTATCACCGGGGAGCTGTTTTTT
cdr3_aa: CASSEGGITGELFF

v_call: TRBV6-6
clone_size: .
d_call: TRBD1
j_call: TRBJ1-4
cdr3_length: 15
cdr3_nt: TGTGCCAGCAGCCCCCGACACAGGGGGGGCGAAAAACTGTTTTTT
cdr3_aa: CASSPRHRGGEKLFF

v_call: TRBV5-4
clone_size: .
d_call: .
j_call: TRBJ2-3
cdr3_length: 14
cdr3_nt: TGTGCCAGCAGCTCCGGGCAGTCGGCCGATACGCAGTATTTT
cdr3_aa: CASSSGQSADTQYF